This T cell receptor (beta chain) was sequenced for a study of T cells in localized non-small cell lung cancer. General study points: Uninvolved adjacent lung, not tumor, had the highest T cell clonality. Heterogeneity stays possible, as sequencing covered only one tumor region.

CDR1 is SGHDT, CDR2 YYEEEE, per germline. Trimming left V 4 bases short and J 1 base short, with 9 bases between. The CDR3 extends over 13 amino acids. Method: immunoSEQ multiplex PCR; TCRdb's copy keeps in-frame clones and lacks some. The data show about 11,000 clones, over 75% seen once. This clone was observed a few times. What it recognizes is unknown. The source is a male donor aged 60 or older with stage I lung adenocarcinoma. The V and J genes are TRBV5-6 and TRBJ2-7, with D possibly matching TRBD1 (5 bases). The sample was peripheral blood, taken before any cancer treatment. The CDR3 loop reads CASSRQQSYEQYF. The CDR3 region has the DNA TGTGCCAGCAGCCGACAGCAGTCCTACGAGCAGTACTTC.